Below, one T cell receptor (beta chain) is given with its context. Its antigen is not known. This sample is part of a study of blood T cells in healthy people across ages. V was clipped by 0 bases and J by 8 bases, with 19 bases between them. Germline loops: CDR1 DFQATT, CDR2 SNEGSKA (reference sequence). This CDR3 region has 15 residues. Sample-barcoded 5' priming and a J-beta primer mix drove a second PCR of roughly 6 to 12 cycles. The template-switch adaptor was a 5' adaptor with 12 random nucleotides. It tagged each cDNA molecule. MiXCR was run by TCRdb on the 5' RACE reads, yielding one entry per CDR3 protein. Among hundreds of thousands of distinct CDR3 sequences listed, 35% to 40% were seen once. Overall study results and limits: TCR beta diversity per million T cells fell roughly linearly with age. It was held that the diversity estimates obtained from one million T cells were underestimates.

Peripheral blood samples of around 11 milliliters were drawn from each donor. Material for sequencing was blood. The clonotype comes from a man between 18 and 35 years old in good health. The rearrangement uses TRBV20-1 and TRBJ1-2, with TRBD1 as a possible D gene (5 bases). This CDR3 reads CSARDSGGTRDGYTF. DNA for the CDR3: TGCAGTGCTAGAGATTCTGGAGGGACCCGGGACGGCTACACCTTC.